This entry lists 14 T cell receptor beta chains sequenced from one sample in a study of blood T cell repertoires in COVID-19. The data were produced by immunoSEQ multiplex PCR, yet TCRdb's version contains in-frame clones alone and is incomplete. The repertoire holds 190,000 or so clones, with roughly 88% as singletons. The sample comprised PBMCs or T cells enriched from blood (not recorded which). All receptors derive from a young woman who had recovered from COVID-19.

This clone was seen once. V and J are TRBV7-9 and TRBJ2-3; 13 nucleotides align to TRBD2. Germline CDR1 and CDR2: SEHNR and FQNEAQ (reference sequence). The CDR3 extends over 17 amino acids. The V segment lost 4 bases and the J segment 6 bases; nucleotides outside the gene matches: 10. The DNA for the CDR3 is TGTGCCAGCAGCTCCCGGAGACTAGCGGGAGGAGGGGATACGCAGTATTTT. Protein sequence: CASSSRRLAGGGDTQYF. The entire variable domain, with the rest obtained from reference TRBV7-9 and TRBJ2-3, is as follows: DTGVSQNPRHKITKRGQNVTFRCDPISEHNRLYWYRQTLGQGPEFLTYFQNEAQLEKSRLLSDRFSAERPKGSFSTLEIQRTEQGDSAMYLCASSSRRLAGGGDTQYFGPGTRLTVL.

The CDR3 spells CASSDWAGNYGYTF. In DNA, the CDR3 is TGTGCCAGCAGTGACTGGGCAGGAAACTATGGCTACACCTTC. The chain employs TRBV6-4 and TRBJ1-2; D gene uncertain. V was clipped by 1 base and J by 2 bases, with 8 bases between them. CDR1 is MRHNA and CDR2 is SNTAGT in the germline V gene. CDR3 length: 14 amino acids.

The chain uses TRBV19 and TRBJ1-5; D possibly corresponds to TRBD1 (6 bases). Germline V gene data show CDR1 as LNHDA and CDR2 as SQIVND (reference sequence). This CDR3 region has 15 residues. Trimming shortened V by 5 bases and J by 6 bases, and 17 bases separated the two germline ends. The CDR3 here is CASSSPIAGAQPQHF. The CDR3 coding sequence is TGTGCCAGTAGTTCTCCAATCGCAGGGGCTCAGCCCCAGCATTTT.

The chain employs TRBV1 and TRBJ1-5. TRBV1 is deemed a pseudogene. The CDR3 is 17 residues long. The CDR3 bases are TGCACCAGCAGCCAACACGTTGCGGGGAGAGTGGGACAGCCCCAGCATTTT. Translation gives CTSSQHVAGRVGQPQHF.

This clone has a single count. The chain recombines TRBV14 with TRBJ2-1, with 8 bases lining up with TRBD1. Germline CDR1 SGHDN, CDR2 FVKESK. The CDR3 sequence is 15 residues long. Trimming cost V 3 bases and J 7 bases; bases outside gene matches: 8. This chain's CDR3 is CASSHGRGQLNEQFF. The DNA of the CDR3 is TGTGCCAGCAGCCACGGCAGGGGGCAGTTGAATGAGCAGTTCTTC.

The chain carries TRBV24-1 and TRBJ2-6; TRBD1 is a possible D gene (6 bases). Deletions cut 4 bases from V and 4 bases from J, with 13 bases between. The V gene's germline CDR1 is KGHDR and CDR2 SFDVKD. The CDR3 is 16 residues long. CDR3 loop: CATSDPGQTGANVLTF. The CDR3 region has the DNA TGTGCCACCAGTGACCCCGGACAGACCGGGGCCAACGTCCTGACTTTC.

The CDR3 coding sequence is TGTGCCAGCAGCGCCTTAGGGGGACTAGGCTTGGGTGTCTCCTACGAGCAGTACTTC. This sequence encodes CASSALGGLGLGVSYEQYF. This chain connects TRBV9 to TRBJ2-7, with TRBD2 matching over 8 bases. Germline V gene lookup returns CDR1 SGDLS and CDR2 YYNGEE. The junction had 17 bases not matched to a gene; V was cut back by 3 bases and J by 0 bases. This CDR3 comprises 19 residues.

The V call is TRBV12-3 or TRBV12-4, the J call TRBJ2-1; D is ambiguous. The germline V and J ends were trimmed by 2 bases and 9 bases, with 5 bases remaining between them. The CDR3 length is 11 residues. Written as DNA, the CDR3 is TGTGCCAGCAGTTTAAAAGCTGAGCAGTTCTTC. Translation: CASSLKAEQFF.

The CDR3 DNA is TGTGCCAGCAGCTTAGCGGCTAGCGGGAGTAGCTATGAGCAGTTCTTC. Its protein product is CASSLAASGSSYEQFF. The chain is built from TRBV7-2 and TRBJ2-1, with 10 bases aligning to TRBD2. The CDR3 covers 16 residues. Germline V CDR1 and CDR2: SGHTA, FQGNSA. The ends lost 0 bases at V and 8 bases at J; junction bases unmatched: 7.

CDR3 in DNA: TGTGCCAGCATTAAGGAGAGGGTTGACAGGGGTGCCGGGGAGCTGTTTTTT. Translated: CASIKERVDRGAGELFF. The chain has TRBV2 and TRBJ2-2; TRBD1 matches 8 bases. This CDR3 spans 17 amino acids. The V and J ends lost 7 bases and 6 bases, in that order; junction bases with no gene match: 16. Germline CDR1 is SNHLY and CDR2 is FYNNEI.

In DNA, the CDR3 is TGTGCCAGTACCGACCGAGGGGGTTACTCCTACAATGAGCAGTTCTTC. This gives the protein CASTDRGGYSYNEQFF. This chain connects TRBV19 to TRBJ2-1; possibly TRBD1 for D (6 bases). Trimming pared 7 bases from V and 0 bases from J, leaving 16 bases between. The CDR3 loop spans 16 amino acids. The germline CDR1 and CDR2 sequences are LNHDA and SQIVND (reference sequence).

A few counts support this clone. The chain links TRBV4-2 to TRBJ2-7, with TRBD1 matching 8 bases. Losses at the gene ends were 3 bases for V and 5 bases for J; bases not matched to a gene: 9. CDR1 is LGHNA and CDR2 is YNFKEQ in the germline V gene. This CDR3 spans 15 amino acids. The CDR3 region has the DNA TGTGCCAGCAGCCAGGAGACAGGGGACATGCACGAGCAGTACTTC. This encodes CASSQETGDMHEQYF.

The chain recombines TRBV5-1 with TRBJ2-7; 13 positions agree with TRBD2. CDR1 is SGHRS and CDR2 is YFSETQ in the germline V gene. The CDR3 consists of 18 residues. The V gene end was trimmed by 5 bases and the J gene end by 0 bases; junction bases not matched to a gene: 11. The CDR3: CASRPKGTSGTSSYEQYF. CDR3 DNA: TGCGCCAGCAGACCCAAAGGGACTAGCGGGACGAGCTCCTACGAGCAGTACTTC.

This clone occurred once. This chain connects TRBV29-1 to TRBJ2-1; D is possibly TRBD2 (5 bases). Trimming took off 0 bases at V and 10 bases at J, with 10 bases between the two ends. Germline V lookup: CDR1 SQVTM, CDR2 ANQGSEA. The CDR3 is made up of 12 amino acids. This chain's CDR3 is CSVEDRGGEQFF. The CDR3 DNA follows: TGCAGCGTTGAAGATCGTGGAGGAGAGCAGTTCTTC.